Following are 23 T cell receptor beta chains from one sample sequenced in a study of cytomegalovirus exposure and HLA in healthy donors. Use of 60 Vbeta and 13 Jbeta primers characterized the PCR. Clones were read by immunoSEQ multiplex PCR, and TCRdb kept only the in-frame ones, dropping some. The sample contains fewer than 200,000 clones, 84% of which appear only once. Sequenced input: PBMCs. The receptor source for this set is a man younger than 40 in good health and CMV-seronegative.

The V gene is TRBV5-4, the J gene TRBJ1-2, with 7 nucleotides matching TRBD1. Trimming cost V 3 bases and J 8 bases; bases outside gene matches: 7. The germline gives CDR1 SGHNT, CDR2 YYREEE (reference sequence). The CDR3 consists of 13 residues. The CDR3 sequence is CASSSDRVEGYTF. Written as DNA, the CDR3 is TGTGCCAGCAGCTCCGACAGGGTAGAGGGCTACACCTTC.

The V call is TRBV6-5, the J call TRBJ2-7; TRBD1 agrees at 9 bases. From germline, CDR1 is MNHEY and CDR2 SVGAGI. The CDR3 totals 14 residues. The V segment lost 6 bases and the J segment 5 bases; nucleotides outside the gene matches: 8. Written as DNA, the CDR3 is TGTGCCAGCAGACCCTGGGACAGGGTGGACGAGCAGTACTTC. Amino acids: CASRPWDRVDEQYF.

This chain joins TRBV27 and TRBJ2-5, with 7 bases fitting TRBD2. The CDR3 is made up of 15 amino acids. The V gene's germline CDR1 is MNHEY and CDR2 SMNVEV (reference sequence). V lost 9 bases and J lost 4; bases outside the gene matches: 14. Here the CDR3 reads CASQRGRRDGETQYF. The CDR3 DNA reads as TGTGCCAGTCAGCGGGGACGCAGGGACGGAGAGACCCAGTACTTC.

CDR3 sequence: CASAPGLIYEQYF. CDR3 bases: TGTGCCAGCGCCCCAGGACTTATCTACGAGCAGTACTTC. V is TRBV19 and J is TRBJ2-7; possible D gene TRBD2, 5 bases. This CDR3 region has 13 residues. Germline CDR1 and CDR2: LNHDA and SQIVND (reference sequence). Trimming shortened V by 9 bases and J by 3 bases, and 15 bases separated the two germline ends.

The chain employs TRBV6-5 and TRBJ1-1; 9 nucleotides line up with TRBD1. From germline, CDR1 is MNHEY and CDR2 SVGAGI. The CDR3 runs 14 residues. V shed 5 bases, J shed 7 bases, and the junction held 8 bases outside the gene matches. The CDR3 region has the DNA TGTGCCAGCAGTCCCCGGACAGGGGCGAGTGAAGCTTTCTTT. Protein sequence: CASSPRTGASEAFF.

The chain employs TRBV5-8 and TRBJ1-2; D may be TRBD1 (6 bases). V lost 4 bases, J lost 4 bases, and 17 bases lay in between. The germline V gene has CDR1 SGHTS and CDR2 YDEGEE. The CDR3 contains 15 residues. The CDR3 sequence: CASSTYRARVYGYTF. The CDR3 bases are TGTGCCAGCAGCACATACAGGGCCCGGGTCTATGGCTACACCTTC. Full variable domain (outside the CDR3, taken from reference TRBV5-8 and TRBJ1-2): EAGVTQSPTHLIKTRGQQATLRCSPISGHTSVYWYQQALGLGLQFLLWYDEGEERNRGNFPPRFSGRQFPNYSSELNVNALELEDSALYLCASSTYRARVYGYTFGSGTRLTVV.

The chain combines TRBV27 with TRBJ1-1, with TRBD1 as a possible D gene (5 bases). CDR1 is MNHEY and CDR2 is SMNVEV in the germline V gene (reference sequence). Between the trimmed V and J ends, which lost 4 bases and 1 base, there was a span of 19 bases. The CDR3 contains 17 residues. CDR3 sequence: CASSSTVSTAENTEAFF. The DNA of the CDR3 is TGTGCCAGCAGTTCTACGGTATCGACAGCAGAGAACACTGAAGCTTTCTTT.

The V call is TRBV30, the J call TRBJ1-1, with 10 bases that match TRBD1. The CDR3 is 13 amino acids. J gave up 5 bases and V 4 bases, and 4 bases lay outside the gene matches. Germline CDR1 and CDR2: GTSNPN and SVGIG (reference sequence). The CDR3 DNA follows: TGTGCCTGGACCCCGGGACAGGGGACTGAAGCTTTCTTT. Protein sequence: CAWTPGQGTEAFF.

This rearrangement joins TRBV27 to TRBJ1-2; perhaps TRBD1 as D (6 bases). The CDR3 sequence is 13 residues long. CDR1 is MNHEY and CDR2 is SMNVEV in the germline V gene (reference sequence). V lost 4 bases, J lost 7 bases, and 13 bases lay in between. This CDR3 is CASSSDKGVGYTF. The DNA of the CDR3 is TGTGCCAGCAGTTCGGATAAGGGGGTTGGCTACACCTTC.

The rearrangement uses TRBV27 and TRBJ1-2, with 9 bases lining up with TRBD1. V lost 10 bases, J lost 7 bases, and 10 bases stayed unmatched. CDR3 length: 13 amino acids. Germline V gene lookup returns CDR1 MNHEY and CDR2 SMNVEV (reference sequence). The CDR3 DNA reads as TGTGCCACCAAAGAGGGACAGGGACGTGGCTACACCTTC. It yields the protein CATKEGQGRGYTF.

The chain couples TRBV7-3 to TRBJ2-5; possibly TRBD2 for D (6 bases). Trimming pared 5 bases from V and 5 bases from J, leaving 12 bases between. CDR1 and CDR2 (germline): SGHTA, FQGTGA. The CDR3 extends over 13 amino acids. CDR3 DNA sequence: TGTGCCAGCAGCCTCGGGACTCAGGAGACCCAGTACTTC. This encodes CASSLGTQETQYF.

This chain uses TRBV13 with TRBJ2-7, with 9 bases lining up with TRBD1. The CDR3 runs 14 residues. Germline V gene lookup returns CDR1 PRHDT and CDR2 FYEKMQ (reference sequence). The V segment lost 5 bases and the J segment 1 base; nucleotides outside the gene matches: 3. The CDR3 reads CASSTGTGSYEQYF. The CDR3 DNA reads TGTGCCAGCAGCACCGGGACAGGGTCCTACGAGCAGTACTTC.

The CDR3 here is CASSLEAGYGYTF. The CDR3 DNA sequence: TGTGCCAGCAGCTTAGAAGCGGGCTATGGCTACACCTTC. This sequence joins TRBV7-6 and TRBJ1-2; D gene uncertain. V shed 1 base and J shed 4 bases, with 7 bases lying between them. This CDR3 contains 13 residues. Germline CDR1 SGHVS, CDR2 FNYEAQ.

J is TRBJ2-1 and V is TRBV6-1; 12 bases line up with TRBD2. Germline values: CDR1 MNHNS, CDR2 SASEGT. With V trimmed by 6 bases and J by 7 bases, 7 bases remained unmatched. CDR3 size: 15 residues. CDR3 bases: TGTGCCAGCAGAAAGACTAGCGGGGGTTTGAATGAGCAGTTCTTC. This codes for CASRKTSGGLNEQFF.

V and J are TRBV25-1 and TRBJ1-2, with D uncertain. V dropped 4 bases and J dropped 2 bases, with 8 bases sitting between them. CDR3 length equals 13 residues. Germline assignment: CDR1 MGHDK and CDR2 SYGVNS. The CDR3 spells CASSVPGNYGYTF. In nucleotides, the CDR3 is TGTGCCAGCAGTGTTCCGGGAAACTATGGCTACACCTTC.

The chain recombines TRBV5-1 with TRBJ1-4; 8 positions agree with TRBD1. J gave up 8 bases and V 2 bases, and 5 bases lay outside the gene matches. Germline V gene sequence: CDR1 SGHRS, CDR2 YFSETQ. The CDR3 runs 14 residues. CDR3: CASSLDRTGEKLFF. The DNA of the CDR3 is TGCGCCAGCAGCTTAGATAGGACAGGGGAAAAACTGTTTTTT.

This clone was observed a single time. This chain connects TRBV21-1 to TRBJ2-1; the DNA was not used to check the table's D call, TRBD2. TRBV21-1 is given as a pseudogene. CDR3 length: 18 residues. CDR3 protein: CASSKCTHLAGGNNEQFF. The CDR3 DNA follows: TGTGCCAGCAGCAAATGCACCCATCTAGCGGGGGGTAACAATGAGCAGTTCTTC.

The chain combines TRBV27 with TRBJ2-7, with a weak D call TRBD2 (6 bases). The CDR3 length is 14 residues. In germline, CDR1 is MNHEY, CDR2 SMNVEV (reference sequence). The germline V and J ends were trimmed by 2 bases and 0 bases, with 8 bases remaining between them. The DNA for the CDR3 is TGTGCCAGCAGTTTAGGAGGGACCTCCTACGAGCAGTACTTC. This gives the protein CASSLGGTSYEQYF.

V usage is TRBV7-6 and J usage is TRBJ2-1; D gene unclear. The CDR3 contains 12 residues. Germline CDR1 SGHVS, CDR2 FNYEAQ. Trimming left V 4 bases short and J 6 bases short, with 7 bases between. In DNA form, the CDR3 reads TGTGCCAGCAGCTCAATCAGCAATGAGCAGTTCTTC. Translation: CASSSISNEQFF.

The CDR3 loop is CASSSDRAGNTIYF. Here the CDR3 DNA reads TGTGCCAGCAGCTCGGACAGGGCCGGAAACACCATATATTTT. The gene calls are TRBV7-9 and TRBJ1-3; 8 bases are shared with TRBD1. CDR3 length: 14 amino acids. The V gene's germline CDR1 is SEHNR and CDR2 FQNEAQ (reference sequence). V was pared by 4 bases and J by 4 bases, with 3 bases of the junction left unmatched.

This clone was seen once. One junction end disagrees with the germline gene, perhaps due to a read error. This chain connects TRBV7-7 to TRBJ2-1; D perhaps matches TRBD2 (6 bases). Germline CDR1 and CDR2: SSHAT and FNYEAQ (reference sequence). The CDR3 contains 14 residues. CDR3 sequence: CASSLAVEANEQFF. The CDR3 nucleotides read TGTGCTAGCAGCTTAGCGGTAGAGGCGAATGAGCAGTTCTTC.

The chain employs TRBV27 and TRBJ2-7; D possibly corresponds to TRBD1 (6 bases). Between the trimmed V and J ends, which lost 2 bases and 3 bases, there was a span of 11 bases. The CDR3 spans 14 residues. Germline assignment: CDR1 MNHEY and CDR2 SMNVEV (reference sequence). CDR3 coding DNA: TGTGCCAGCAGTTTAAAAGGGGGTGGCTACGAGCAGTACTTC. Its protein product is CASSLKGGGYEQYF.

The chain combines TRBV9 with TRBJ2-1, with TRBD1 identical over 7 bases. After removal of 3 bases from V and 10 bases from J, the junction contained 13 bases not matched to a gene. Per germline, CDR1 SGDLS and CDR2 YYNGEE. The CDR3 spans 15 residues. The CDR3 loop reads CASSATMTGTTEQFF. CDR3 in DNA: TGTGCCAGCAGCGCCACGATGACAGGGACCACCGAGCAGTTCTTC.